This T cell receptor beta chain originates from a study of blood T cells in healthy people across ages. Overall study results and limits: Whereas aged donors had fewer naive CD4+ cells, long-lived donors had more of them and higher diversity. The fall in TCR beta diversity per million T cells was roughly linear with age.

As to this clonotype: Its antigen is currently unknown.

In germline, CDR1 is SSHAT, CDR2 FNYEAQ (reference sequence). The CDR3 totals 13 residues. Trimming left V 5 bases short and J 7 bases short, with 15 bases between. Together with a sample-barcoded 5' primer, a J-beta primer mix was included in a second PCR lasting roughly 6 to 12 cycles. Each single sample gave us at least 2.5 million CDR3-containing paired-end reads. TCRdb called the 5' RACE reads again in MiXCR, with one record for every CDR3 protein. The repertoire consists of just over 800,000 distinct CDR3 sequences, with around 62% occurring once and the leading ten covering about a quarter. The V gene is TRBV7-7, the J gene TRBJ2-7; no clear D. The sequence was obtained from a man younger than 45 in good health. The source material was blood. CDR3 sequence reads: CASSPGPNNEQYF. CDR3 in DNA: TGTGCCAGCAGCCCCGGGCCGAACAATGAGCAGTACTTC.